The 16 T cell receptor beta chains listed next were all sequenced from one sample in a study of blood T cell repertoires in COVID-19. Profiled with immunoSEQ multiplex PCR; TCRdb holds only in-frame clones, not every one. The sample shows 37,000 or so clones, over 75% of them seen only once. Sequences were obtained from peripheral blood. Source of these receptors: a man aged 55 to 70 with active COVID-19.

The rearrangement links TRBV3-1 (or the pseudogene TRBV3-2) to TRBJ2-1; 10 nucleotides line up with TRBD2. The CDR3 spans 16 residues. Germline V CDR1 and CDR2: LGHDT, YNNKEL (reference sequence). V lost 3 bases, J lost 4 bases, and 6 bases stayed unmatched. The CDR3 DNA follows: TGTGCCAGCAGCCAGGGTGGACTAGCGGATTACAATGAGCAGTTCTTC. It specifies CASSQGGLADYNEQFF.

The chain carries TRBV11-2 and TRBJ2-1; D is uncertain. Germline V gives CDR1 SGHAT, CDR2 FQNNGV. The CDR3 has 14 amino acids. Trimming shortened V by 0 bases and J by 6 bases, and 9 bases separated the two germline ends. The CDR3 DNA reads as TGTGCCAGCAGCTTAGAGTCCGTTTCCAATGAGCAGTTCTTC. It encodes CASSLESVSNEQFF.

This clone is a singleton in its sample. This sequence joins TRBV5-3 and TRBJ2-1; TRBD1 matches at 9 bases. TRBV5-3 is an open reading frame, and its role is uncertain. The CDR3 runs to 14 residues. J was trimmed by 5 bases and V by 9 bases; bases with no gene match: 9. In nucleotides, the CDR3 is TGTGCCAAGGCCTCGACAGGGGGGGACAATGAGCAGTTCTTC. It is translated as CAKASTGGDNEQFF.

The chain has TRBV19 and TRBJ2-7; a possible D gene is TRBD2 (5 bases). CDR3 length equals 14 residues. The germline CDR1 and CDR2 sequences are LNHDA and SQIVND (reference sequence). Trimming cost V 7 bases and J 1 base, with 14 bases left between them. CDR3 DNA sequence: TGTGCCAGTAAAGCGGACTCAAGTTCCTACGAGCAGTACTTC. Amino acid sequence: CASKADSSSYEQYF.

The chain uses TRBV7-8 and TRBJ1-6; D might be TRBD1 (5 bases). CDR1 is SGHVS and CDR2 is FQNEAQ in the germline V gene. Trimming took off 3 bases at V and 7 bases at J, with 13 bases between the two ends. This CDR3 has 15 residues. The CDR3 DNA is TGTGCCAGCAGCTTCGGCAGGGTGGTGAATTCACCCCTCCACTTT. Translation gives CASSFGRVVNSPLHF.

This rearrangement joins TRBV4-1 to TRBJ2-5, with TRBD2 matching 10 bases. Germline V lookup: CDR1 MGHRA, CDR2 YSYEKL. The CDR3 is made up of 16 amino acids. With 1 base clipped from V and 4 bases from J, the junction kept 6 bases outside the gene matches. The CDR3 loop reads CASSQGLAGVVETQYF. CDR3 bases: TGCGCCAGCAGCCAAGGGCTAGCGGGAGTGGTAGAGACCCAGTACTTC.

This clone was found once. The CDR3 region is CASSSSRDRATEAFF. CDR3 sequence (DNA): TGTGCCAGCAGTTCCTCTCGGGACAGGGCCACTGAAGCTTTCTTT. This chain joins TRBV27 and TRBJ1-1; 9 nucleotides line up with TRBD1. The CDR3 totals 15 residues. The germline gives CDR1 MNHEY, CDR2 SMNVEV (reference sequence). The junction had 7 bases not matched to a gene; V was cut back by 4 bases and J by 4 bases.

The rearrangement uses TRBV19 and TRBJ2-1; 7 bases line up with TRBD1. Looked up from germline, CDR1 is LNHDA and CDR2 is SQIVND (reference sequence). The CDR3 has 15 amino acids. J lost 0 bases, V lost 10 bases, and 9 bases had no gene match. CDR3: CATRGGRASYNEQFF. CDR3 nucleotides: TGTGCCACCAGAGGGGGCAGGGCCTCCTACAATGAGCAGTTCTTC.

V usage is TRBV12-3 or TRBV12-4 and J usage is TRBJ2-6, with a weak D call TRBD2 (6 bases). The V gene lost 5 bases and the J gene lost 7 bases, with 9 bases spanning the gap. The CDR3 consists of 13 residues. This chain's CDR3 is CASSVGLANVLTF. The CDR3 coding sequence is TGTGCCAGCAGTGTGGGACTCGCCAACGTCCTGACTTTC.

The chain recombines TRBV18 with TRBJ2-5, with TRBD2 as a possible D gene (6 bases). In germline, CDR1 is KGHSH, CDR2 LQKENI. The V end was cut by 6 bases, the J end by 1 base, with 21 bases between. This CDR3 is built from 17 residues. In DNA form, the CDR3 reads TGTGCCAGCTCGCCAGTGGTAGGCTGGGGGGTCCAAGAGACCCAGTACTTC. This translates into CASSPVVGWGVQETQYF.

CDR3 sequence (DNA): TGTGCCAGCAGTTACTCGGGCTCTGAAGCTTTCTTT. Translating it yields CASSYSGSEAFF. This sequence joins TRBV6-2 or TRBV6-3 and TRBJ1-1; D gene unclear. Trimming cost V 0 bases and J 6 bases, with 5 bases left between them. CDR3 length: 12 amino acids. Germline CDR1 reads MNHEY; CDR2 reads SVGEGT.

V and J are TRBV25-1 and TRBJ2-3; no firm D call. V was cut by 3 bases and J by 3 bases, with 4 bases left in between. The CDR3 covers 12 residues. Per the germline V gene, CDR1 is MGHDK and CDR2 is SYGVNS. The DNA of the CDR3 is TGTGCCAGCAGTGATCGGACAGATACGCAGTATTTT. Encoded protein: CASSDRTDTQYF. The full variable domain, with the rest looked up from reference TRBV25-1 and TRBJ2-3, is EADIYQTPRYLVIGTGKKITLECSQTMGHDKMYWYQQDPGMELHLIHYSYGVNSTEKGDLSSESTVSRIRTEHFPLTLESARPSHTSQYLCASSDRTDTQYFGPGTRLTVL.

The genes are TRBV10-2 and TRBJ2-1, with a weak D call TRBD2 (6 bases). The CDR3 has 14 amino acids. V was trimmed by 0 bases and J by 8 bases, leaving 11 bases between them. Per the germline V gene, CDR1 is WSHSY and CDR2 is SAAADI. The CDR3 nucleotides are TGCGCCAGCAGTGAGTCGCAGGAGGGCCATGAGCAGTTCTTC. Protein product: CASSESQEGHEQFF.

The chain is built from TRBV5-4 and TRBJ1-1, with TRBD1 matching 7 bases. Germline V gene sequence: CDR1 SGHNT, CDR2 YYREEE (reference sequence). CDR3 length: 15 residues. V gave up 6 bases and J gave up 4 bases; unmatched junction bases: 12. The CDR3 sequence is CASNQGVGVSTEAFF. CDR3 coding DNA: TGTGCCAGCAACCAGGGGGTAGGAGTTTCCACTGAAGCTTTCTTT. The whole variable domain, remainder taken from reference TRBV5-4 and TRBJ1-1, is ETGVTQSPTHLIKTRGQQVTLRCSSQSGHNTVSWYQQALGQGPQFIFQYYREEENGRGNFPPRFSGLQFPNYSSELNVNALELDDSALYLCASNQGVGVSTEAFFGQGTRLTVV.

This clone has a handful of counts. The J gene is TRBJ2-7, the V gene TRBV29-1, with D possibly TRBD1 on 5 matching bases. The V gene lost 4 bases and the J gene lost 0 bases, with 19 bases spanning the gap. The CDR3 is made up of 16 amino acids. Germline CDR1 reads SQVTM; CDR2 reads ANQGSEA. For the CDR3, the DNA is TGCAGCGTTGTCAGGGCAATTGGGTTGAGCTCCTACGAGCAGTACTTC. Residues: CSVVRAIGLSSYEQYF.

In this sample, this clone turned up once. This CDR3 is CTSRDISNQPQHF. The CDR3 nucleotides are TGCACCAGCAGAGACATTAGCAATCAGCCCCAGCATTTT. The genes are TRBV1 and TRBJ1-5; TRBD1 is the table's D call and was not checked against the DNA. TRBV1 is annotated as a pseudogene. The CDR3 is 13 amino acids.